These 4 T cell receptor beta chains originate from one sample sequenced in a study of T cells in Graves' hyperthyroidism and ophthalmopathy. Amplification of TCR beta CDR3 regions used RNA as the template. The HTBI set primed first-round TCR CDR3 RT-PCR. TCRdb re-derived calls from the multiplex PCR reads in MiXCR, one entry per CDR3 protein. Among a few hundred thousand distinct CDR3 sequences, about 15% were seen once, and the ten largest hold approximately 15%. Sequencing was done on a sample of blood. Receptors originate from a woman in her 40s with Graves' hyperthyroidism.

In its sample, this clonotype was seen a few times. This chain connects TRBV24-1 to TRBJ2-7, with D perhaps given as TRBD1 or TRBD2 (5 bases each). Germline CDR1 reads KGHDR; CDR2 reads SFDVKD. Trimming removed 0 bases at V and 4 bases at J, with 12 bases between. The CDR3 is 15 residues long. The CDR3 sequence is CATSDLGTGSYEQYF. The DNA of the CDR3 is TGTGCCACCAGTGATTTGGGGACGGGGAGTTACGAGCAGTACTTC.

This clonotype has ten or more counts. J is TRBJ1-5 and V is TRBV6-1, with D unclear. V shed 6 bases and J shed 8 bases, with 8 bases lying between them. The germline gives CDR1 MNHNS, CDR2 SASEGT. This CDR3 has 11 amino acids. CDR3 protein: CASRSVEPQHF. CDR3 bases: TGTGCCAGCAGAAGCGTGGAGCCCCAGCATTTT.

This clonotype was seen ten or more times. The chain joins TRBV7-9 to TRBJ2-7; tentatively, D is TRBD1 (6 bases). The CDR3 spans 15 residues. The V gene lost 2 bases and the J gene lost 3 bases, with 14 bases spanning the gap. CDR1 is SEHNR and CDR2 is FQNEAQ in the germline V gene (reference sequence). This CDR3 is CASSLKQGWIYEQYF. Here the CDR3 DNA reads TGTGCCAGCAGCTTAAAGCAGGGGTGGATCTACGAGCAGTACTTC.

This clonotype was seen a single time. The conserved final phenylalanine or tryptophan is absent from the CDR3, which likely points to a read error. The chain recombines TRBV28 with TRBJ2-1; TRBD2 aligns across 10 bases. The V gene's germline CDR1 is MDHEN and CDR2 SYDVKM. The CDR3 runs to 16 residues. Trimming cost V 6 bases and J 5 bases; bases outside gene matches: 10. The CDR3 coding sequence is TGTGCCAGCAGCCACCTGAGCGGGGGGGCCGACAATGAGCAGTTCCTC. It specifies CASSHLSGGADNEQFL.